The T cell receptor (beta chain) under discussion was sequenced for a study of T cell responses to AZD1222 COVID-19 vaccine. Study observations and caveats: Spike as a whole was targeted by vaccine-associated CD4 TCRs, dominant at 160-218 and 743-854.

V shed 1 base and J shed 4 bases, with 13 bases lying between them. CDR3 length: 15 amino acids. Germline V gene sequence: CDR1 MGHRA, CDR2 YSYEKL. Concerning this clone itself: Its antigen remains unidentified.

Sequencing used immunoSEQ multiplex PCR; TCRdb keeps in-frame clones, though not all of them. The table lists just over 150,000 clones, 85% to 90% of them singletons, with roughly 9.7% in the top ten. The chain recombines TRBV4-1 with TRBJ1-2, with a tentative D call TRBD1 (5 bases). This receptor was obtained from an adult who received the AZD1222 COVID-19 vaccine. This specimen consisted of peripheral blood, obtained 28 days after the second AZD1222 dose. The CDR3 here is CASSQGARGSYGYTF. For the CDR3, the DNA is TGCGCCAGCAGCCAAGGGGCCCGGGGGAGCTATGGCTACACCTTC.